This TCR beta chain derives from a study of T cell repertoires in cytomegalovirus infection. The CDR3 is made up of 11 amino acids. Germline V lookup: CDR1 MNHNY, CDR2 SVGAGI (reference sequence). V lost 6 bases, J lost 3 bases, and 6 bases lay in between. This clonotype was detected only a few times. TCRdb re-called the reads through MiXCR, storing one row per CDR3 protein. The table has about 450,000 distinct CDR3 sequences, approximately 32% seen once. This chain joins TRBV6-6 and TRBJ2-7; D gene uncertain. The clonotype originates from a human donor in good health (CMV status not recorded). Some clones in this sample may be carry-over from other donors' samples. The sequenced sample consisted of PBMCs. CDR3: CASSWDYEQYF. CDR3 bases: TGTGCCAGCAGCTGGGACTACGAGCAGTACTTC.